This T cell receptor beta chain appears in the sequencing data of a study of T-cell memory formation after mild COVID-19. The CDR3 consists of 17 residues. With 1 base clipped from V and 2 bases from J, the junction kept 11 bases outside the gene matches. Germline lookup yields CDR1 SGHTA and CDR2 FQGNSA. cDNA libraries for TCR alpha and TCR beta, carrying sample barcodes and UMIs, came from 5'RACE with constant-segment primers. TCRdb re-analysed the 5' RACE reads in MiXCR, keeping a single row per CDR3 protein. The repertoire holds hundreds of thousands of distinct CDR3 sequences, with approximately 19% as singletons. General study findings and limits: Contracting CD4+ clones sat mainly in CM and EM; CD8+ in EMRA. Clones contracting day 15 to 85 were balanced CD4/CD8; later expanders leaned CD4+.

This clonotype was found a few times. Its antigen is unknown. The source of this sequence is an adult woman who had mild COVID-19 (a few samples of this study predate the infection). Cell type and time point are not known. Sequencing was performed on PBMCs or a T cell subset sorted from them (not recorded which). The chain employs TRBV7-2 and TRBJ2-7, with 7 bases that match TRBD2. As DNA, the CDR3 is TGTGCCAGCAGCTTAGAAATTAGCGGGTTTTCGCCCTACGAGCAGTACTTC. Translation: CASSLEISGFSPYEQYF.